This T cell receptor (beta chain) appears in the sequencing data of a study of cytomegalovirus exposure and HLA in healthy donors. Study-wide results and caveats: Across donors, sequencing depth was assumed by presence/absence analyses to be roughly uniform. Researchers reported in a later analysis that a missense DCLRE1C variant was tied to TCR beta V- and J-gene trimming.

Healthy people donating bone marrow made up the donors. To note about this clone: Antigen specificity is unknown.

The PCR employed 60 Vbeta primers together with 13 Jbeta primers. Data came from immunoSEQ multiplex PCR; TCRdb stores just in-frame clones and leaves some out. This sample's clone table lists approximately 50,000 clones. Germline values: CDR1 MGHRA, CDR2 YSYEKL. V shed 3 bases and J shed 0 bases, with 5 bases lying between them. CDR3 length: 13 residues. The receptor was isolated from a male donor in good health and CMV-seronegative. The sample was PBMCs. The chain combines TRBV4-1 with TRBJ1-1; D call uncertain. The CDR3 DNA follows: TGCGCCAGCAGCCATGGAGTGAACACTGAAGCTTTCTTT. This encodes CASSHGVNTEAFF.